This is a list of T cell receptor beta chains from one sample in a study of T cells in narcolepsy. The method was immunoSEQ multiplex PCR; TCRdb's version includes in-frame clones alone and lacks a portion of them. The sample yields tens of thousands of clones, around 88% seen once. The sample consisted of CD45RA- memory CD4+ T cells from PBMCs. The receptor source for this set is a human donor with narcolepsy. Both conserved end residues are part of each CDR3. Fields, in order: CDR3 protein, V gene, J gene, clone size. Some rows have no size entry. The others give once, few or many, or a class for an expanded clone.

CDR3: CSVLGTVRSNEQYF; V: TRBV29-1; J: TRBJ2-7; size: NA
CDR3: CASSPRGHAQYF; V: TRBV5-1; J: TRBJ2-5; size: NA
CDR3: CSAAGTGIPGELFF; V: TRBV29-1; J: TRBJ2-2; size: NA
CDR3: CARGPHPYEQYF; V: TRBV5-3; J: TRBJ2-7; size: NA
CDR3: CASSISVSSEAFF; V: TRBV19; J: TRBJ1-1; size: NA
CDR3: CASSLGGVGNTIYF; V: TRBV5-4; J: TRBJ1-3; size: NA
CDR3: CAISDGRGEQYF; V: TRBV10-3; J: TRBJ2-7; size: NA
CDR3: CASSLTDTQYF; V: TRBV11-3; J: TRBJ2-3; size: once
CDR3: CAAGPGKQFF; V: TRBV6-5; J: TRBJ2-1; size: few
CDR3: CASSSGLAGVRDTQYF; V: TRBV11-3; J: TRBJ2-3; size: NA